The clone carrying this TCR beta chain was recorded many times. This specimen belongs to a study of CD8+CD57+ T cells in acquired aplastic anemia. This CDR3 comprises 14 residues. The germline V gene has CDR1 MNHEY and CDR2 SVGAGI. V lost 2 bases and J lost 3, with 11 bases in between. Investigators profiled TCR beta VDJ and CDR3 from genomic DNA template. One entry per CDR3 protein results from TCRdb running MiXCR on the reads. This table holds under 75,000 distinct CDR3 sequences, almost 55% found once. Sequencing input: sorted CD4+, CD8+, or CD8+CD57+ T cells (not recorded which) from PBMCs. The clonotype originates from a human donor in good health, serving as a control. The rearrangement joins TRBV6-5 to TRBJ2-7; possibly TRBD1 for D (5 bases). The CDR3 loop reads CASSYVQGNYEQYF. CDR3 sequence (DNA): TGTGCCAGCAGTTACGTGCAGGGTAACTACGAGCAGTACTTC.